Listed below are T cell receptor beta chains from one sample, sequenced in a study of T-cell memory formation after mild COVID-19. One entry per CDR3 protein, called by TCRdb with MiXCR from the 5' RACE reads. The sample lists more than 150,000 distinct CDR3 sequences, 11% occurring once. The sequencing input was PBMCs or a T cell subset sorted from them (not recorded which). These receptors came from a man younger than 35 who had mild COVID-19 (a few samples of this study predate the infection). Cell type and time point are not known. CDR3s include the opening cysteine and the closing phenylalanine or tryptophan. The D gene is left open where the match is weak. Clone size is stated in some rows and not others, as once, few, many or a class when expanded.

cdr3_aa cdr3_nt cdr3_length j_call d_call clone_size v_call
CASSPGGRGVTDTQYF TGTGCCAGCAGCCCCGGAGGGCGGGGGGTGACAGATACGCAGTATTTT 16 TRBJ2-3 TRBD2 . TRBV7-3
CASSPAYSGNTIYF TGTGCCAGCTCCCCGGCTTACTCTGGAAACACCATATATTTT 14 TRBJ1-3 . . TRBV18
CASSQGTLVTQYF TGTGCCAGCAGCCAAGGGACGTTGGTGACCCAGTACTTC 13 TRBJ2-5 . few TRBV3-2
CASRSQGIGLGYTF TGTGCCAGCAGGTCACAGGGGATTGGGCTTGGCTACACCTTC 14 TRBJ1-2 TRBD1 . TRBV12-3/TRBV12-4
CASLRGGEQDTQYF TGTGCCAGCTTGCGGGGAGGGGAGCAAGATACGCAGTATTTT 14 TRBJ2-3 TRBD2 . TRBV9
CASSFGTGVYGYTF TGCGCCAGCAGCTTCGGGACAGGGGTCTATGGCTACACCTTC 14 TRBJ1-2 TRBD1 . TRBV5-1
CAIQGANTGELFF TGTGCCATCCAGGGGGCGAACACCGGGGAGCTGTTTTTT 13 TRBJ2-2 TRBD1 few TRBV12-3/TRBV12-4
CASSLGIRDRNGEQYF TGTGCCAGCAGCTTAGGGATCCGGGACAGGAACGGGGAGCAGTACTTC 16 TRBJ2-7 TRBD1 few TRBV7-2
CASSFRGGHQETQYF TGTGCCAGCAGCTTTCGCGGGGGCCACCAAGAGACCCAGTACTTC 15 TRBJ2-5 . many TRBV7-2
CASNSGQVNTEAFF TGTGCCAGCAACTCGGGACAGGTGAACACTGAAGCTTTCTTT 14 TRBJ1-1 TRBD1 few TRBV7-2
CASSPNRVEQYF TGTGCCAGCAGCCCAAACAGGGTCGAGCAGTACTTC 12 TRBJ2-7 . few TRBV7-2
CASSLAPGQIDYGYTF TGTGCCAGCAGTTTAGCGCCGGGACAGATCGACTATGGCTACACCTTC 16 TRBJ1-2 TRBD1 . TRBV12-3/TRBV12-4
CATLPSGGTDTQYF TGTGCCACTCTCCCTAGCGGGGGCACAGATACGCAGTATTTT 14 TRBJ2-3 TRBD2 few TRBV6-6
CASSMGRGTPQHF TGTGCCAGTAGTATGGGCAGAGGAACTCCCCAGCATTTT 13 TRBJ1-5 . few TRBV19
CASSPDRNADTQYF TGTGCCAGCAGTCCAGACAGAAACGCAGATACGCAGTATTTT 14 TRBJ2-3 . . TRBV7-3
CASSPGLRRQPQHF TGTGCCAGCAGTCCCGGGCTCCGCAGGCAGCCCCAGCATTTT 14 TRBJ1-5 . . TRBV6-5
CASSPARDATNEKLFF TGCGCCAGCAGCCCGGCACGGGATGCAACTAATGAAAAACTGTTTTTT 16 TRBJ1-4 . . TRBV5-1